This note documents a single TCR beta chain sequence. This sample stems from a study of blood T cell repertoires in COVID-19. Study details: Acute and convalescent COVID-19 samples came from the United States, Italy and Spain. In each case, the material was cDNA or gDNA derived from T cells, B-cell-depleted T cells, or PBMCs.

Among Cohort 3 donors, those recovered had two negative PCRs, clearance, or symptom resolution. Sequencing used immunoSEQ multiplex PCR; TCRdb keeps in-frame clones, though not all of them. This table holds approximately 300,000 clones, about 92% found once. From germline, CDR1 is MDHEN and CDR2 SYDVKM. V shed 3 bases, J shed 6 bases, and the junction held 10 bases outside the gene matches. CDR3 length: 15 residues. The V and J genes are TRBV28 and TRBJ1-2; TRBD1 matches 7 bases. The TCR originated in a woman under 40 who had recovered from COVID-19. Sequencing used PBMCs or T cells enriched from blood (not recorded which). In nucleotides, the CDR3 is TGTGCCAGCAGTTTGAACACAGGGGTCAGGGATGGCTACACCTTC. Translation: CASSLNTGVRDGYTF.